A single sample is the source of the 27 T cell receptor beta chains below, sequenced in a study of T cell repertoires in cytomegalovirus infection. TCRdb fed the reads into MiXCR, producing one record per CDR3 protein. The repertoire holds roughly 500,000 distinct CDR3 sequences, with roughly 10% as singletons. Sequences were obtained from PBMCs. These receptors were collected from a human donor in good health (CMV status not recorded). Some clones in this sample may be carry-over from other donors' samples.

The table lists this clonotype with many counts. The chain recombines TRBV5-1 with TRBJ2-1; D not resolved. The CDR3 spans 13 residues. CDR1 is SGHRS, CDR2 YFSETQ, per germline. V was trimmed by 1 base and J by 7 bases, leaving 9 bases between them. CDR3 in amino acids: CASSLYGGNEQFF. DNA for the CDR3: TGCGCCAGCAGCTTGTATGGTGGGAATGAGCAGTTCTTC.

At least ten counts were recorded for this clonotype. This chain joins TRBV7-9 and TRBJ2-5; D remains ambiguous. This CDR3 comprises 13 residues. The germline CDR1 and CDR2 sequences are SEHNR and FQNEAQ (reference sequence). V was pared by 5 bases and J by 4 bases, with 11 bases between. The CDR3 DNA follows: TGTGCCAGCAGCCAAGGCGGTATAGAGACCCAGTACTTC. Its protein product is CASSQGGIETQYF.

This clonotype has at least ten counts. V gene TRBV7-3 combines with J gene TRBJ2-5; 7 bases align to TRBD2. This CDR3 has 16 amino acids. CDR1 and CDR2 (germline): SGHTA, FQGTGA. V lost 1 base and J lost 1; bases outside the gene matches: 6. The CDR3: CASSLNGGGIQETQYF. CDR3 nucleotides: TGTGCCAGCAGCTTAAACGGCGGGGGTATCCAAGAGACCCAGTACTTC.

A remark on this clonotype: One base away lies a much larger clone, so this may be a sequencing read error. This chain joins TRBV6-4 and TRBJ2-1; D is unclear. CDR1 MRHNA and CDR2 SNTAGT come from the germline V gene. There are 14 residues in the CDR3. The V end was cut by 8 bases, the J end by 5 bases, with 16 bases between. The CDR3 reads CASDQEQINNEQFF. CDR3 bases: TGTGCCAGCGACCAGGAGCAGATTAACAATGAGCAGTTCTTC.

This clonotype turned up a few times. The chain recombines TRBV15 with TRBJ1-5, with D unresolved. Germline assignment: CDR1 LNHNV and CDR2 YYDKDF (reference sequence). Trimming took 2 bases from V and 0 from J, leaving 8 bases between them. CDR3 size: 15 residues. DNA for the CDR3: TGTGCCACCAGCAGATTATTAGATAGCAATCAGCCCCAGCATTTT. Translating gives CATSRLLDSNQPQHF. The full variable domain, its missing parts supplied by reference TRBV15 and TRBJ1-5, is DAMVIQNPRYQVTQFGKPVTLSCSQTLNHNVMYWYQQKSSQAPKLLFHYYDKDFNNEADTPDNFQSRRPNTSFCFLDIRSPGLGDTAMYLCATSRLLDSNQPQHFGDGTRLSIL.

The table lists this clonotype with many counts. Here the CDR3 DNA reads TGTGCCAGCAGCTCTGCGGGAGGGACCACAGATACGCAGTATTTT. It specifies CASSSAGGTTDTQYF. This chain uses TRBV7-3 with TRBJ2-3; TRBD2 matches 9 bases. V lost 4 bases, J lost 2 bases, and 4 bases stayed unmatched. This CDR3 is 15 amino acids long. Germline V gene lookup returns CDR1 SGHTA and CDR2 FQGTGA. Complete variable domain (other parts from reference TRBV7-3 and TRBJ2-3): GAGVSQTPSNKVTEKGKYVELRCDPISGHTALYWYRQSLGQGPEFLIYFQGTGAADDSGLPNDRFFAVRPEGSVSTLKIQRTERGDSAVYLCASSSAGGTTDTQYFGPGTRLTVL.

The chain couples TRBV18 to TRBJ2-2; D remains ambiguous. The CDR3 loop spans 14 amino acids. V lost 1 base and J lost 5, with 8 bases in between. CDR1 is KGHSH and CDR2 is LQKENI in the germline V gene. CDR3 DNA sequence: TGTGCCAGCTCACCACTCCAGGAGACCGGGGAGCTGTTTTTT. It codes for CASSPLQETGELFF.

This clonotype was found many times. J is TRBJ2-1 and V is TRBV7-9; the D gene is possibly TRBD1 (8 bases). Looked up from germline, CDR1 is SEHNR and CDR2 is FQNEAQ (reference sequence). Between the trimmed V and J ends, which lost 4 bases and 8 bases, there was a span of 15 bases. The CDR3 is made up of 14 amino acids. The CDR3 loop reads CASSYRQGRDEQFF. CDR3 bases: TGTGCCAGCAGCTATAGACAGGGGAGGGATGAGCAGTTCTTC.

This clonotype was seen repeatedly, ten times or more. The chain couples TRBV4-1 to TRBJ2-1; TRBD2 matches 8 bases. CDR1 and CDR2 from the germline V gene are MGHRA and YSYEKL. The CDR3 runs to 16 residues. The ends lost 2 bases at V and 7 bases at J; junction bases unmatched: 10. As DNA, the CDR3 is TGCGCCAGCAGCCAACACCGGGGGGGCCAGGGGAATGAGCAGTTCTTC. Residues: CASSQHRGGQGNEQFF.

This clonotype was detected only a few times. The rearrangement joins TRBV20-1 to TRBJ1-2; 7 nucleotides line up with TRBD1. V shed 3 bases, J shed 8 bases, and the junction held 15 bases outside the gene matches. There are 15 residues in the CDR3. Looked up from germline, CDR1 is DFQATT and CDR2 is SNEGSKA (reference sequence). CDR3 sequence reads: CSASRLQQGFKGYTF. In DNA, the CDR3 is TGCAGTGCTAGTCGCCTCCAACAGGGGTTTAAAGGCTACACCTTC.

This clonotype was counted ten times or more. The V call is TRBV19, the J call TRBJ2-7, with TRBD1 matching over 8 bases. J was trimmed by 6 bases and V by 5 bases; bases with no gene match: 12. CDR3 length equals 15 residues. Germline V gives CDR1 LNHDA, CDR2 SQIVND (reference sequence). The CDR3 DNA reads as TGTGCCAGTAGTGACGGACAGGGATCCGTTACCGAGCAGTACTTC. Protein sequence: CASSDGQGSVTEQYF.

There are many counts of this clonotype. The chain employs TRBV10-3 and TRBJ1-4; D possibly corresponds to TRBD1 (5 bases). Looked up from germline, CDR1 is ENHRY and CDR2 is SYGVKD. Trimming removed 0 bases from V and 8 bases from J, with 7 bases in between. The CDR3 contains 13 residues. The CDR3 spells CAISESRDEKLFF. CDR3 coding DNA: TGTGCCATCAGTGAGTCGAGGGACGAAAAACTGTTTTTT.

This clonotype came up many times. The chain couples TRBV7-9 to TRBJ2-3, with D possibly being TRBD1 or TRBD2 (5 bases each). CDR1 and CDR2 (germline): SEHNR, FQNEAQ (reference sequence). CDR3 length: 8 amino acids. Trimming took 8 bases from V and 15 from J, leaving 9 bases between them. The CDR3 sequence is CASGDVYF. As DNA, the CDR3 is TGTGCCAGCGGGGACGTATATTTT.

This clonotype was detected only a few times. This chain links TRBV9 with TRBJ2-7; D assignment may be TRBD1 or TRBD2 (6 bases each). V lost 0 bases and J 7 bases, leaving 14 bases between the germline ends. Germline V gene lookup returns CDR1 SGDLS and CDR2 YYNGEE. This CDR3 has 14 residues. The CDR3 nucleotides read TGTGCCAGCAGCGTAGATCCGGGGGCGGCGGAGCAGTACTTC. Its translation is CASSVDPGAAEQYF. The variable domain in full, completed from reference TRBV9 and TRBJ2-7, reads DSGVTQTPKHLITATGQRVTLRCSPRSGDLSVYWYQQSLDQGLQFLIQYYNGEERAKGNILERFSAQQFPDLHSELNLSSLELGDSALYFCASSVDPGAAEQYFGPGTRLTVT.

This clonotype was seen at least ten times. The V and J genes are TRBV5-4 and TRBJ2-1, with 9 bases fitting TRBD1. In germline, CDR1 is SGHNT, CDR2 YYREEE (reference sequence). The CDR3 has 13 amino acids. The V and J ends lost 2 bases and 8 bases, in that order; junction bases with no gene match: 2. CDR3 residues: CASSLTGGDEQFF. Here the CDR3 DNA reads TGTGCCAGCAGCTTAACAGGGGGCGATGAGCAGTTCTTC.

V is TRBV6-5 and J is TRBJ2-3; 7 bases fit TRBD1. The CDR3 has 15 amino acids. Germline V gene sequence: CDR1 MNHEY, CDR2 SVGAGI. Losses at the gene ends were 2 bases for V and 2 bases for J; bases not matched to a gene: 4. The CDR3 DNA reads as TGTGCCAGCAGTTACAAACAGGGGAACACAGATACGCAGTATTTT. It encodes CASSYKQGNTDTQYF.

The chain recombines TRBV7-9 with TRBJ1-5; D is unresolved. The germline V gene encodes CDR1 SEHNR and CDR2 FQNEAQ (reference sequence). This CDR3 has 12 residues. Deletions cut 1 base from V and 15 bases from J, with 13 bases between. CDR3 residues: CASSLDNSRRHF. The CDR3 DNA follows: TGTGCCAGCAGCTTAGATAACTCCCGGCGGCATTTT.

Ten or more counts support this clonotype. The chain links TRBV6-6 to TRBJ1-2; a weak D match, TRBD1 (6 bases). V shed 6 bases and J shed 8 bases, with 13 bases lying between them. CDR3 length equals 12 residues. In germline, CDR1 is MNHNY, CDR2 SVGAGI (reference sequence). CDR3 coding DNA: TGTGCCAGCAGAGCAGGGGAGGGGGGCTACACCTTC. It encodes CASRAGEGGYTF.

This clonotype showed up many times. The chain couples TRBV6-5 to TRBJ2-4; tentative D call: TRBD1 (6 bases). This CDR3 has 13 residues. V shed 6 bases and J shed 9 bases, with 15 bases lying between them. The germline V gene encodes CDR1 MNHEY and CDR2 SVGAGI. The CDR3 spells CASRLQGQGIQYF. DNA for the CDR3: TGTGCCAGCAGGCTTCAGGGGCAGGGCATTCAGTACTTC.

This clonotype was counted many times. This sequence joins TRBV27 and TRBJ2-1; D gene ambiguous. The V end lost 5 bases, the J end lost 0 bases, and 17 bases lay between the germline ends. The CDR3 spans 17 residues. Germline values: CDR1 MNHEY, CDR2 SMNVEV (reference sequence). The CDR3: CASSKSQLLSSYNEQFF. The CDR3 DNA follows: TGTGCCAGCAGTAAAAGCCAGCTCCTGAGCTCCTACAATGAGCAGTTCTTC.

At least ten counts were recorded for this clonotype. The rearrangement links TRBV29-1 to TRBJ1-1; 10 bases are shared with TRBD1. Trimming at V came to 6 bases and at J to 2 bases, leaving 9 bases not matched to a gene. CDR3 length equals 15 residues. Germline CDR1 SQVTM, CDR2 ANQGSEA. The chain's CDR3 is CSVPGTGVVNTEAFF. The DNA of the CDR3 is TGCAGCGTGCCCGGGACAGGGGTGGTAAACACTGAAGCTTTCTTT.

This clonotype was observed a few times. The V and J genes are TRBV2 and TRBJ1-1; D is possibly TRBD1 (5 bases). Trimming pared 3 bases from V and 3 bases from J, leaving 11 bases between. The germline gives CDR1 SNHLY, CDR2 FYNNEI. CDR3 size: 14 residues. The DNA for the CDR3 is TGTGCCAGCAGTGACCGGTCAGGGTACACTGAAGCTTTCTTT. This sequence encodes CASSDRSGYTEAFF.

This clonotype was picked up many times. The V and J genes are TRBV25-1 and TRBJ2-1; 8 nucleotides line up with TRBD2. The CDR3 is 17 residues long. V dropped 4 bases and J dropped 7; count of bases not matched to a gene: 15. Germline V CDR1 and CDR2: MGHDK, SYGVNS. The CDR3, as DNA: TGTGCCAGCAGTGGACCCCGACTAGCGCAAATAGGGAATGAGCAGTTCTTC. This sequence encodes CASSGPRLAQIGNEQFF.

This clonotype has a count of ten or more. The chain has TRBV7-2 and TRBJ1-2, with a possible D match to TRBD1 (5 bases). In germline, CDR1 is SGHTA, CDR2 FQGNSA. This CDR3 contains 13 residues. Trimming stripped 5 bases from V and 2 bases from J, with 9 bases between. The CDR3 sequence is CASSLNRNYGYTF. CDR3 sequence (DNA): TGTGCCAGCAGCCTCAACAGGAACTATGGCTACACCTTC.

This clonotype was recorded a few times. This rearrangement joins TRBV29-1 to TRBJ2-7; D uncertain. The V end lost 5 bases, the J end lost 1 base, and 12 bases lay between the germline ends. The CDR3 is 13 residues long. Germline V gene data show CDR1 as SQVTM and CDR2 as ANQGSEA. CDR3 nucleotides: TGCAGCGTTTCCCGGACCGTGTCCTACGAGCAGTACTTC. Amino acids: CSVSRTVSYEQYF.

This clonotype was recorded at least ten times. The rearrangement uses TRBV7-8 and TRBJ1-2; the D is unclear. Between the trimmed V and J ends, which lost 4 bases and 8 bases, there was a span of 8 bases. The germline V gene has CDR1 SGHVS and CDR2 FQNEAQ. This CDR3 comprises 11 residues. The CDR3: CASSSSVGYTF. The CDR3 DNA sequence: TGTGCCAGCAGCTCCTCGGTCGGCTACACCTTC.

This clonotype was recorded at least ten times. This sequence joins TRBV7-8 and TRBJ2-1; 7 bases are a match to TRBD2. The germline V gene encodes CDR1 SGHVS and CDR2 FQNEAQ. The CDR3 sequence is 18 residues long. The trim removed 5 bases at V and 3 bases at J, leaving 16 bases unmatched. Here the CDR3 DNA reads TGTGCCAGCAGCCCCCGTCGGGGGAGCGGGACGAGCTACAATGAGCAGTTCTTC. Its protein product is CASSPRRGSGTSYNEQFF.